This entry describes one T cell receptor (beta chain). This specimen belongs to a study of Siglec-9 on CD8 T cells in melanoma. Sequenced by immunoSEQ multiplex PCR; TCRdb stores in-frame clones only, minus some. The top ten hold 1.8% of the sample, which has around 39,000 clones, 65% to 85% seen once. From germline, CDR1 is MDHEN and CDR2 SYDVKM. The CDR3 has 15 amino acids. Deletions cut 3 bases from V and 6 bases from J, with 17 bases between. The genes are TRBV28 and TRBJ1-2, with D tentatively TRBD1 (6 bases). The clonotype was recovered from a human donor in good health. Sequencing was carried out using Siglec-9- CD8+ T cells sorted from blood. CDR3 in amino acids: CASSLYREVVDGYTF. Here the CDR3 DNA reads TGTGCCAGCAGTTTGTACAGGGAGGTGGTGGATGGCTACACCTTC.